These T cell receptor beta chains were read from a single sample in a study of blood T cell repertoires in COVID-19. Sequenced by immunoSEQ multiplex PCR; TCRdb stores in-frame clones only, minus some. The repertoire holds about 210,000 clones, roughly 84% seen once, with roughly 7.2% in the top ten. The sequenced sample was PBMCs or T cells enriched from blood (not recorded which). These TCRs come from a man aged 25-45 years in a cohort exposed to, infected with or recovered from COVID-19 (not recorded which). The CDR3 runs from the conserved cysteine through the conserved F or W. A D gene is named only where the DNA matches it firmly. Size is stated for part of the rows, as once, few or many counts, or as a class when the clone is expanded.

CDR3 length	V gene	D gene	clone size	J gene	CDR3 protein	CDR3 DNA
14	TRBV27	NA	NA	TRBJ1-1	CASSFSGYDTEAFF	TGTGCCAGCAGTTTTTCAGGGTACGACACTGAAGCTTTCTTT
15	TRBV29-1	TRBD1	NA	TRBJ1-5	CSVRDGTGANQPQHF	TGCAGCGTTAGAGACGGGACAGGGGCCAATCAGCCCCAGCATTTT
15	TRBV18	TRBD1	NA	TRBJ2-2	CASSPGQTNTGELFF	TGTGCCAGCTCACCGGGACAGACCAACACCGGGGAGCTGTTTTTT
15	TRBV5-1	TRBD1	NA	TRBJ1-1	CASSWSDRGNTEAFF	TGCGCCAGCAGCTGGTCGGACAGGGGGAACACTGAAGCTTTCTTT
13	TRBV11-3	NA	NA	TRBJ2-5	CASSQGAGETQYF	TGTGCCAGCAGCCAAGGAGCCGGGGAGACCCAGTACTTC
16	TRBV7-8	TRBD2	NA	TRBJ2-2	CASSLIPGGPSGELFF	TGTGCCAGCAGCTTAATACCGGGAGGGCCGTCGGGGGAGCTGTTTTTT
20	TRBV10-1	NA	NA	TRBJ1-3	CASSEPPGEHILLRRDTIYF	TGCGCCAGCAGTGAGCCACCGGGAGAGCACATTCTTCTCCGCAGAGACACCATATATTTT
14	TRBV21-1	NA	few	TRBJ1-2	CARTCGPVNYGYTF	TGTGCCAGGACTTGCGGCCCTGTTAACTATGGCTACACCTTC
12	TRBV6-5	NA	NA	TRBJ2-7	CASSRTFYEQYF	TGTGCCAGCAGCAGGACATTCTACGAGCAGTACTTC
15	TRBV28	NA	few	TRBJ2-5	CASSSWDTNQETQYF	TGTGCCAGCAGTTCCTGGGACACGAACCAAGAGACCCAGTACTTC
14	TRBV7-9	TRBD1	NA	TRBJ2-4	CASSLLQGKGIQYF	TGTGCCAGCAGCTTATTACAGGGGAAAGGAATTCAGTACTTC
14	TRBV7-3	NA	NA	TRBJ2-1	CASSVEPGQNEQFF	TGTGCCAGCAGCGTCGAACCGGGACAAAATGAGCAGTTCTTC
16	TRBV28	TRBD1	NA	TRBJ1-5	CASSSLDRGRSQPQHF	TGTGCCAGCAGTTCCCTCGACAGGGGGCGCAGTCAGCCCCAGCATTTT
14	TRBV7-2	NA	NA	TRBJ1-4	CASTPTYGREKLFF	TGTGCCAGCACCCCGACATACGGAAGAGAAAAACTGTTTTTT
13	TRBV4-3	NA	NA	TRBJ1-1	CASSQDPGTEAFF	TGCGCCAGCAGCCAAGACCCCGGGACAGAAGCTTTCTTT
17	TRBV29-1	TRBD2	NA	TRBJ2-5	CSAHLPGLAGGYETQYF	TGCAGCGCCCATTTACCGGGACTAGCGGGAGGCTACGAGACCCAGTACTTC
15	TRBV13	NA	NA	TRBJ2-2	CASSRDSSNTGELFF	TGTGCCAGCAGCAGAGACTCATCGAACACCGGGGAGCTGTTTTTT
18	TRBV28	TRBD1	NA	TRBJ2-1	CASSLRLRGRNAYNEQFF	TGTGCCAGCAGTTTACGTCTCAGGGGGCGCAACGCCTACAATGAGCAGTTCTTC
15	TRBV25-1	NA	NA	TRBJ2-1	CASSVRGSLNNEQFF	TGTGCCAGCAGTGTGAGGGGGAGCCTTAACAATGAGCAGTTCTTC
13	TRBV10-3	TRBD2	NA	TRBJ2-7	CAIKRELKYEQYF	TGTGCCATCAAGCGGGAGTTAAAATACGAGCAGTACTTC
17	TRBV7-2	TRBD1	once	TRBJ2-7	CASSLGQGSPGWYEQYF	TGTGCCAGCAGCCTCGGACAGGGTTCCCCCGGGTGGTACGAGCAGTACTTC
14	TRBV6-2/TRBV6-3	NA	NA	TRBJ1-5	CASSSSGGNQPQHF	TGTGCCAGCAGTTCATCGGGGGGAAATCAGCCCCAGCATTTT
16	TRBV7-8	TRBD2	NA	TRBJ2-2	CASSLARASGSGELFF	TGTGCCAGCAGCTTAGCGCGAGCTAGCGGGTCCGGGGAGCTGTTTTTT
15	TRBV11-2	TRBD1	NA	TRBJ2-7	CASRQPGTGGYEQYF	TGTGCCAGCAGACAACCCGGGACAGGAGGATACGAGCAGTACTTC
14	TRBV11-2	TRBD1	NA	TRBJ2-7	CASSRTGGSNEQYF	TGTGCCAGCAGCCGTACAGGGGGCAGCAACGAGCAGTACTTC
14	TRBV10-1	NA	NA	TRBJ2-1	CASSRDRGGDEQFF	TGCGCCAGCAGCCGAGACAGGGGAGGGGATGAGCAGTTCTTC
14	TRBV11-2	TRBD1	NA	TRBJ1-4	CASSHRQGVEKLFF	TGTGCCAGCAGCCATAGACAGGGCGTTGAAAAACTGTTTTTT
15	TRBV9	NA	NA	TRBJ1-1	CASSSGGAMNTEAFF	TGTGCCAGCAGCTCGGGAGGGGCCATGAACACTGAAGCTTTCTTT
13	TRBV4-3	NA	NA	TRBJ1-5	CASSQDTGQPQHF	TGCGCCAGCAGCCAAGATACCGGTCAGCCCCAGCATTTT
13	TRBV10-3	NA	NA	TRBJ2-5	CAISLQGGETQYF	TGTGCCATCAGTTTACAGGGTGGAGAGACCCAGTACTTC
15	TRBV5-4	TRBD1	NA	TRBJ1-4	CASSQNRGGLGKLFF	TGTGCCAGCAGCCAGAACAGGGGGGGGCTTGGAAAACTGTTTTTT
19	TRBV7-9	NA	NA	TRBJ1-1	CASSLELLYASRANTEAFF	TGTGCCAGCAGCTTAGAACTCCTCTATGCGTCCAGGGCCAACACTGAAGCTTTCTTT
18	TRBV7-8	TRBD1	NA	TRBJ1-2	CASSQNARDRGSNYGYTF	TGTGCCAGCAGCCAAAATGCCCGGGACAGGGGCTCCAACTATGGCTACACCTTC
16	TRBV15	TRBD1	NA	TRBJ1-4	CATTPDGTGGREKLFF	TGTGCCACCACCCCCGATGGGACAGGGGGCCGAGAAAAACTGTTTTTT
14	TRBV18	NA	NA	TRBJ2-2	CASSPTGSTGELFF	TGTGCCAGCTCACCAACAGGGAGTACCGGGGAGCTGTTTTTT
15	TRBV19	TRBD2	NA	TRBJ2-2	CASTLGLAVPGELFF	TGTGCCAGTACCCTGGGGCTAGCGGTTCCCGGGGAGCTGTTTTTT
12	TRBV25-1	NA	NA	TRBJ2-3	CASSVKFHTQYF	TGTGCCAGCAGCGTAAAATTCCATACGCAGTATTTT
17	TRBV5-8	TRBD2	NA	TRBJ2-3	CASSLARGLVSTDTQYF	TGTGCCAGCAGCTTGGCCAGGGGACTAGTTAGTACAGATACGCAGTATTTT
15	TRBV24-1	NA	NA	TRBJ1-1	CATSDPTGGDTEAFF	TGTGCCACCAGTGACCCGACGGGAGGGGACACTGAAGCTTTCTTT
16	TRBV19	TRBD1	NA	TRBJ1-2	CASSLTGTGGHYGYTF	TGTGCCAGTAGTTTGACCGGGACAGGGGGGCACTATGGCTACACCTTC
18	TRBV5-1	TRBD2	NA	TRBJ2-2	CASSLRTSGRAGTGELFF	TGCGCCAGCAGCTTGAGGACTAGCGGGAGGGCCGGCACCGGGGAGCTGTTTTTT
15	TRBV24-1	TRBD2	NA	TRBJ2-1	CATSDLQTGLAEQFF	TGTGCCACCAGTGATCTACAAACGGGACTAGCGGAGCAGTTCTTC
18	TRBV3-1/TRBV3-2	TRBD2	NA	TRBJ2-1	CASSRRTSGTTFYNEQFF	TGTGCCAGCAGCCGAAGAACCTCCGGGACTACTTTCTACAATGAGCAGTTCTTC
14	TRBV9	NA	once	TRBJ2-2	CASSEQGNTGELFF	TGTGCCAGCAGCGAACAGGGGAACACCGGGGAGCTGTTTTTT
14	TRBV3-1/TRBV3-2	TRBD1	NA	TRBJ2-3	CASSSRQGTHTQYF	TGTGCCAGCAGCTCACGACAGGGGACACATACGCAGTATTTT
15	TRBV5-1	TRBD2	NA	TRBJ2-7	CASSSGLAGPWEQYF	TGCGCCAGCAGCTCGGGACTAGCGGGGCCCTGGGAGCAGTACTTC
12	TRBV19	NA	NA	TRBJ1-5	CASNDKRQPQHF	TGTGCCAGTAACGACAAGCGGCAGCCCCAGCATTTT
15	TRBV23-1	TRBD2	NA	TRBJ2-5	CASSHEQRDNTAQYF	TGCGCCAGCAGTCATGAACAGCGGGATAATACGGCCCAGTACTTC
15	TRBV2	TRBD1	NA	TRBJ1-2	CASISQGAFNYGYTF	TGTGCCAGCATTAGTCAGGGGGCTTTTAACTATGGCTACACCTTC
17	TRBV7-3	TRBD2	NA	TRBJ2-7	CAISGLAGGVGWYEQYF	TGTGCCATTTCGGGACTAGCGGGAGGAGTTGGGTGGTACGAGCAGTACTTC
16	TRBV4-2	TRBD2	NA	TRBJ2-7	CASSLGLAGGHTEQYF	TGTGCCAGCAGCCTGGGACTAGCGGGAGGTCACACCGAGCAGTACTTC
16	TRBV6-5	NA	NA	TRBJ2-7	CASSSPSDGLSYEQYF	TGTGCCAGCAGTTCACCATCGGACGGACTTTCCTACGAGCAGTACTTC
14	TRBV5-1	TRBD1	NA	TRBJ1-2	CASRPGQRFYGYTF	TGCGCCAGCCGACCGGGACAGAGATTCTATGGCTACACCTTC
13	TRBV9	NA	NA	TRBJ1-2	CASSVGPGGGYTF	TGTGCCAGCAGCGTAGGTCCGGGTGGGGGCTACACCTTC
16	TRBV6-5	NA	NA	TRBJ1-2	CASSYSIYDSGIGYTF	TGTGCCAGCAGTTACTCGATATACGACAGTGGGATCGGCTACACCTTC